Included here is one TCR beta chain sequence, with context. Its target is not known. These data originate in a study of T cell repertoires in cytomegalovirus infection. At the level of the study: Selection of CMV epitopes for the study included recently identified HLA-C-restricted and well-studied HLA-B-restricted ones.

TCRdb ran MiXCR on the reads and lists one entry per CDR3 protein. The sample has a few hundred thousand distinct CDR3 sequences, around 35% seen once; the top ten hold around a sixth. Broader study findings: Cumulated frequencies of public TCR beta families served to identify carriers of CMV plus the relevant HLA. Within the response measured ex vivo, HLA-C-restricted CMV-specific TCR beta clonotypes were dominant.

The sequence derives from a human donor in good health (CMV status not recorded). Some clones in this sample may be carry-over from other donors' samples. The sequencing used cultured PBMCs, collected from culture after CMV antigen stimulation.

The CDR3 sequence is CASSLGSSPIYEQYV. For the CDR3, the DNA is TGTGCCAGCAGCTTAGGGTCTTCTCCGATCTACGAGCAGTACGTC. V and J are TRBV7-8 and TRBJ2-7; D is unclear. This CDR3 region has 15 residues. Germline loops: CDR1 SGHVS, CDR2 FQNEAQ. Between the trimmed V and J ends, which lost 1 base and 3 bases, there was a span of 13 bases.